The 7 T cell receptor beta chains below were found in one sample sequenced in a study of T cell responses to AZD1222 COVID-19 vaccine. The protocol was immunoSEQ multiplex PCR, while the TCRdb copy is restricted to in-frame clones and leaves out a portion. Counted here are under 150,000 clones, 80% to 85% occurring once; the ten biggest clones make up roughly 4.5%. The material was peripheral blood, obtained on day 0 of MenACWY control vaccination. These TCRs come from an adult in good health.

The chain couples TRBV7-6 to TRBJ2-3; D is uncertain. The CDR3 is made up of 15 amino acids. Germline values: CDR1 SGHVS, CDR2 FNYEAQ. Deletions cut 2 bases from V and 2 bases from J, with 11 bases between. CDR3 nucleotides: TGTGCCAGCAGCTTACGGCTGCGGTCCACAGATACGCAGTATTTT. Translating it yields CASSLRLRSTDTQYF.

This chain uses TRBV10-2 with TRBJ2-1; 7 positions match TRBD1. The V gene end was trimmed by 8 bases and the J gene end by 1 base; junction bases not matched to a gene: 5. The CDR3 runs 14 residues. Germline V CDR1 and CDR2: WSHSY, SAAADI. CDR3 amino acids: CASGTQGSYNEQFF. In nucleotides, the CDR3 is TGCGCCAGCGGAACACAGGGGTCCTACAATGAGCAGTTCTTC.

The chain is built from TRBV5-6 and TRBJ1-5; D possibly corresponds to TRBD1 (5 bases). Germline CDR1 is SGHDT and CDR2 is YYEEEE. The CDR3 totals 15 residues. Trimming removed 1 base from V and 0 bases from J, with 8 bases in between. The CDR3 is CASSLRTHSNQPQHF. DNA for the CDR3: TGTGCCAGCAGCTTGAGGACACATAGCAATCAGCCCCAGCATTTT.

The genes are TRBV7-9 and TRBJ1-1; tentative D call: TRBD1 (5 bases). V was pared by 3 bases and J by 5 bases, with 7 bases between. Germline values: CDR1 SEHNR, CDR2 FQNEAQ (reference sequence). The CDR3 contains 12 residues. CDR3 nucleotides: TGTGCCAGCAGCTTTCCAGGGACTGAAGCTTTCTTT. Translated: CASSFPGTEAFF.

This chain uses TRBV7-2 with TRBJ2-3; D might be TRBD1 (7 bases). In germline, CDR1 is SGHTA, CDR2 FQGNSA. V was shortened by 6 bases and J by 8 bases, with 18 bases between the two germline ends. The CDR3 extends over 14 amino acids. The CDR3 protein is CASRPGGPRPTQYF. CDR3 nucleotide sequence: TGTGCCAGCAGGCCAGGGGGGCCGCGGCCTACGCAGTATTTT.

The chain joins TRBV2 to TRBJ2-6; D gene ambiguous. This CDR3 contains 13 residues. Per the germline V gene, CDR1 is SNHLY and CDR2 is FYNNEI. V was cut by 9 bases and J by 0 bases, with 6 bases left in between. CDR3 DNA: TGTGCCAGGCAGTACTCTGGGGCCAACGTCCTGACTTTC. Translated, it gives CARQYSGANVLTF.

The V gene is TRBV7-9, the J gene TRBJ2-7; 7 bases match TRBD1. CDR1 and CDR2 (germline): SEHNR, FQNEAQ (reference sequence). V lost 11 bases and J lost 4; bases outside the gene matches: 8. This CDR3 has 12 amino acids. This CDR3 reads CASKGQKYEQYF. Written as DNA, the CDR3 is TGTGCCTCCAAGGGACAGAAATACGAGCAGTACTTC.